This T cell receptor (beta chain) comes out of a study of blood T cell repertoires in COVID-19. Study summary: Some COVID-19 samples were acute and others convalescent; all came from the United States, Italy and Spain. T cells, B-cell-depleted T cells, or PBMCs provided the cDNA or gDNA that served as material.

Authors' data handling: Quantification of nucleated cells was approximated via reference gene primer amplification. Generated by immunoSEQ multiplex PCR, the TCRdb table keeps only in-frame clones and is missing some. V, J and clone size are taken as reported in that table, and D and trimming were inferred from the DNA itself. The table has roughly 250,000 clones, around four fifths seen once. This clone was observed a single time. Germline CDR1 is GTSNPN and CDR2 is SVGIG (reference sequence). The V segment lost 3 bases and the J segment 7 bases; nucleotides outside the gene matches: 11. The length of the CDR3 is 14 residues.

The TCR sequence derives from a man between 50 and 59 years old with acute or convalescent COVID-19. V gene TRBV30 combines with J gene TRBJ1-1; 7 bases map to TRBD1. Material for sequencing was peripheral blood. The CDR3 sequence: CAWRQTGAQGEAFF. The CDR3 DNA reads TGTGCCTGGAGACAAACAGGGGCTCAGGGTGAAGCTTTCTTT. Full variable domain (missing parts from reference TRBV30 and TRBJ1-1): SQTIHQWPATLVQPVGSPLSLECTVEGTSNPNLYWYRQAAGRGLQLLFYSVGIGQISSEVPQNLSASRPQDRQFILSSKKLLLSDSGFYLCAWRQTGAQGEAFFGQGTRLTVV.